A single sample is the source of the 32 T cell receptor beta chains below, sequenced in a study of T-cell reconstitution after alpha-beta-depleted transplantation in children. Unique molecular identifiers were incorporated during preparation of the TCRbeta library. TCRdb reprocessed the PCR reads via MiXCR and lists one record per CDR3 protein. The sample lists about 200,000 distinct CDR3 sequences; just under 6.5% were seen once. This specimen was PBMCs, taken before TCRalphabeta/CD19-depleted stem cell transplant. All receptors derive from a girl less than two years old with combined immunodeficiency, due to receive a stem cell transplant.

This clonotype appeared many times. This chain joins TRBV19 and TRBJ2-3; unclear D gene. Deletions cut 7 bases from V and 1 base from J, with 9 bases between. CDR1 LNHDA and CDR2 SQIVND come from the germline V gene (reference sequence). This CDR3 is built from 13 residues. The CDR3 bases are TGTGCCAGTAAGGATGGCGGCACAGATACGCAGTATTTT. It is translated as CASKDGGTDTQYF.

In this sample, this clonotype turned up many times. This chain connects TRBV6-1 to TRBJ1-3; TRBD1 might be the D (5 bases). With 6 bases removed from V and 5 bases from J, the gap between germline ends came to 17 bases. CDR3 length: 15 amino acids. The germline V gene encodes CDR1 MNHNS and CDR2 SASEGT. The CDR3 loop is CASSESGWARNTIYF. In DNA, the CDR3 is TGTGCCAGCAGCGAATCAGGGTGGGCTAGAAACACCATATATTTT.

This clonotype was seen at least ten times. V usage is TRBV11-3 and J usage is TRBJ2-1; weak D call: TRBD1 (6 bases). This CDR3 is built from 13 residues. Per the germline V gene, CDR1 is SGHNT and CDR2 is YENEEA. Trimming left V 3 bases short and J 12 bases short, with 15 bases between. DNA of the CDR3: TGTGCCAGCAGCTTTATAGTCAGGGGACCGCAGTTCTTC. Protein product: CASSFIVRGPQFF. Full variable domain (remainder filled in from reference TRBV11-3 and TRBJ2-1): EAGVVQSPRYKIIEKKQPVAFWCNPISGHNTLYWYLQNLGQGPELLIRYENEEAVDDSQLPKDRFSAERLKGVDSTLKIQPAELGDSAVYLCASSFIVRGPQFFGPGTRLTVL.

This chain joins TRBV20-1 and TRBJ2-2, with 9 bases identical to TRBD2. Germline loops: CDR1 DFQATT, CDR2 SNEGSKA (reference sequence). This CDR3 region has 17 residues. CDR3 region: CCASGYSGSRWAGELFF. CDR3 coding DNA: TGCTGCGCTAGCGGATATAGCGGGAGTCGTTGGGCCGGGGAGCTGTTTTTT.

This clonotype was detected many times. This CDR3 reads CASRVLGAVNEQFF. As DNA, the CDR3 is TGTGCCAGCAGAGTTTTGGGGGCTGTAAATGAGCAGTTCTTC. The V call is TRBV6-2 or TRBV6-3, the J call TRBJ2-1; TRBD1 might be the D (6 bases). V was clipped by 6 bases and J by 7 bases, with 16 bases between them. The germline CDR1 and CDR2 sequences are MNHEY and SVGEGT. This CDR3 region has 14 residues.

In its sample, this clonotype was seen many times. This chain uses TRBV7-2 with TRBJ2-1; 9 nucleotides match TRBD2. In germline, CDR1 is SGHTA, CDR2 FQGNSA. Trimming at V came to 2 bases and at J to 6 bases, leaving 8 bases not matched to a gene. The length of the CDR3 is 16 residues. This chain's CDR3 is CASSLYWLAGSNEQFF. The DNA for the CDR3 is TGTGCCAGCAGCTTATATTGGCTAGCGGGAAGCAATGAGCAGTTCTTC.

This clonotype showed up many times. This chain joins TRBV29-1 and TRBJ2-1, with TRBD2 matching over 8 bases. Trimming cost V 7 bases and J 7 bases; bases outside gene matches: 9. This CDR3 has 13 residues. The V gene's germline CDR1 is SQVTM and CDR2 ANQGSEA. CDR3 in amino acids: CSANESGGNEQFF. DNA of the CDR3: TGCAGCGCTAACGAAAGCGGGGGAAATGAGCAGTTCTTC.

As concerns this clonotype: With a much larger clone just one base away, this may be a read error. The CDR3 sequence is CSVVREGSDTQYF. The DNA for the CDR3 is TGCAGCGTTGTACGGGAGGGCTCAGATACGCAGTATTTT. This rearrangement joins TRBV29-1 to TRBJ2-3; TRBD2 aligns across 8 bases. Trimming at V came to 4 bases and at J to 4 bases, leaving 4 bases not matched to a gene. In germline, CDR1 is SQVTM, CDR2 ANQGSEA. The CDR3 extends over 13 amino acids.

This clonotype was observed many times. The CDR3 DNA is TGCGCCAGCAGCCTACAACCTAGACAGAACACTGAAGCTTTCTTT. Residues: CASSLQPRQNTEAFF. The V and J genes are TRBV5-1 and TRBJ1-1; the D is unclear. CDR3 size: 15 residues. The germline V gene has CDR1 SGHRS and CDR2 YFSETQ. V lost 4 bases to trimming and J lost 1 base, with 14 bases between them.

This clonotype occurred many times. V and J are TRBV4-1 and TRBJ2-7; TRBD2 agrees at 7 bases. From germline, CDR1 is MGHRA and CDR2 YSYEKL. This CDR3 is 17 amino acids long. V was clipped by 2 bases and J by 0 bases; unmatched bases: 10. The DNA for the CDR3 is TGCGCCAGCAGCCAATTGGGAGCGGGGTCGAGCTCCTACGAGCAGTACTTC. Its protein product is CASSQLGAGSSSYEQYF.

This clonotype came up many times. V is TRBV25-1 and J is TRBJ2-7; D is unresolved. Germline V lookup: CDR1 MGHDK, CDR2 SYGVNS. The germline V and J ends were trimmed by 6 bases and 3 bases, with 18 bases remaining between them. CDR3 size: 15 residues. The DNA of the CDR3 is TGTGCCAGCAGAGACGACGACGGACCTATCTACGAGCAGTACTTC. This sequence encodes CASRDDDGPIYEQYF.

This clonotype was counted between two and nine times. The rearrangement joins TRBV29-1 to TRBJ2-7; possible D gene TRBD2, 6 bases. Germline lookup yields CDR1 SQVTM and CDR2 ANQGSEA. V was cut by 8 bases and J by 4 bases, with 27 bases left in between. This CDR3 has 16 amino acids. DNA of the CDR3: TGCAGCCCCCCCGGGCGGGGCCAAACTCGGGTTTACGAGCAGTACTTC. Protein product: CSPPGRGQTRVYEQYF.

This clonotype was seen ten or more times. This chain joins TRBV5-5 and TRBJ2-5; no firm D call. CDR3 length: 12 amino acids. Germline assignment: CDR1 SGHKS and CDR2 YYEKEE (reference sequence). Trimming took off 0 bases at V and 6 bases at J, with 6 bases between the two ends. This chain's CDR3 is CASSLEGQTQYF. DNA for the CDR3: TGTGCCAGCAGCTTGGAAGGACAGACCCAGTACTTC. Full variable domain (rest looked up from reference TRBV5-5 and TRBJ2-5): DAGVTQSPTHLIKTRGQQVTLRCSPISGHKSVSWYQQVLGQGPQFIFQYYEKEERGRGNFPDRFSARQFPNYSSELNVNALLLGDSALYLCASSLEGQTQYFGPGTRLLVL.

The sample holds many counts of this clonotype. CDR3 amino acids: CSVVSPSSQGAYEQYF. For the CDR3, the DNA is TGCAGCGTTGTTTCGCCATCCTCCCAAGGGGCTTACGAGCAGTACTTC. This rearrangement joins TRBV29-1 to TRBJ2-7; D perhaps matches TRBD1 (5 bases). V was cut by 4 bases and J by 4 bases, with 23 bases left in between. Germline CDR1 is SQVTM and CDR2 is ANQGSEA. This CDR3 has 16 residues.

This clonotype was detected only a few times. The gene calls are TRBV11-2 and TRBJ2-3; possibly TRBD2 for D (5 bases). This CDR3 region has 15 residues. CDR1 SGHAT and CDR2 FQNNGV come from the germline V gene. Trimming left V 4 bases short and J 4 bases short, with 15 bases between. The CDR3 DNA reads as TGTGCCAGCAGCTCCCCCCGGACTTGGGCAGATACGCAGTATTTT. Translating it yields CASSSPRTWADTQYF.

This clonotype was detected ten times or more. This rearrangement joins TRBV20-1 to TRBJ2-5, with 9 bases aligning to TRBD1. Trimming at V came to 5 bases and at J to 4 bases, leaving 5 bases not matched to a gene. This CDR3 has 13 amino acids. Germline loops: CDR1 DFQATT, CDR2 SNEGSKA (reference sequence). The CDR3 region is CSAPGQGRETQYF. As DNA, the CDR3 is TGCAGTGCTCCGGGACAGGGTAGAGAGACCCAGTACTTC.

Notes on this clonotype: A clone one base away is much larger, so this may be a read error. This rearrangement joins TRBV14 to TRBJ2-7, with 7 bases aligning to TRBD2. CDR3 size: 14 residues. Per germline, CDR1 SGHDN and CDR2 FVKESK. CDR3 sequence (DNA): TGTGCCATCAGCCAAGGGCTAGCGGTCTACGAGCAGTACTTC. It specifies CAISQGLAVYEQYF.

In this sample, this clonotype turned up many times. The rearrangement uses TRBV7-6 and TRBJ2-2; D tentatively fits TRBD1 or TRBD2 (6 bases each). V was cut by 3 bases and J by 4 bases, with 18 bases left in between. The CDR3 sequence is 17 residues long. From germline, CDR1 is SGHVS and CDR2 FNYEAQ. Here the CDR3 reads CASSFGGGPISTGELFF. CDR3 DNA sequence: TGTGCCAGCAGCTTCGGAGGGGGTCCTATCTCCACCGGGGAGCTGTTTTTT.

This clonotype was recorded many times. V gene TRBV2 combines with J gene TRBJ2-7; 8 bases fit TRBD2. With V trimmed by 5 bases and J by 2 bases, 5 bases remained unmatched. In germline, CDR1 is SNHLY, CDR2 FYNNEI. This CDR3 has 14 residues. CDR3 DNA sequence: TGTGCCAGCAGTCCACTAGCGGATGCCTACGAGCAGTACTTC. Amino acid sequence: CASSPLADAYEQYF.

This clonotype was seen at least ten times. V usage is TRBV4-1 and J usage is TRBJ2-1, with 7 bases matching TRBD1. V shed 3 bases and J 0 bases; nucleotides not matched to a gene: 2. CDR1 is MGHRA and CDR2 is YSYEKL in the germline V gene. The CDR3 totals 15 residues. The CDR3: CASSQTGSSYNEQFF. The CDR3 DNA sequence: TGCGCCAGCAGCCAGACAGGGAGCTCCTACAATGAGCAGTTCTTC.

This clonotype was seen ten or more times. This chain joins TRBV4-3 and TRBJ2-5, with 8 bases lining up with TRBD2. This CDR3 is 15 amino acids long. V was clipped by 0 bases and J by 4 bases; unmatched bases: 4. The germline CDR1 and CDR2 sequences are LGHNA and YSLEER. The CDR3 loop reads CASSQDRTSPETQYF. The CDR3 DNA is TGCGCCAGCAGCCAAGACCGGACTAGCCCAGAGACCCAGTACTTC.

For this clonotype: Just one base apart from a much larger clone, this may be a read error. The J gene is TRBJ2-5, the V gene TRBV7-9, with a possible D match to TRBD1 (5 bases). Germline CDR1 and CDR2: SEHNR and FQNEAQ (reference sequence). This CDR3 contains 14 residues. Trimming removed 5 bases from V and 5 bases from J, with 15 bases in between. The CDR3 is CASSPSGIQETQYF. The CDR3 bases are TGTGCCAGCAGCCCCTCAGGGATTCAGGAGACCCAGTACTTC.

This clonotype came up many times. The genes are TRBV20-1 and TRBJ2-5; no clear D. Germline V gene data show CDR1 as DFQATT and CDR2 as SNEGSKA (reference sequence). The CDR3 covers 15 residues. V lost 2 bases and J 1 base, leaving 14 bases between the germline ends. The CDR3 reads CSARTYQSFQETQYF. Written as DNA, the CDR3 is TGCAGTGCTAGAACCTATCAGTCCTTCCAAGAGACCCAGTACTTC.

In its sample, this clonotype was seen many times. This sequence joins TRBV21-1 and TRBJ2-4; the listed D gene, TRBD1, was not tested against the DNA. TRBV21-1 is recorded as a pseudogene. The CDR3 spans 16 residues. This chain's CDR3 is CASSPRDSLAKNIQYF. The CDR3 DNA reads TGTGCCAGCAGCCCCCGGGACAGTCTAGCCAAAAACATTCAGTACTTC.

This clonotype was picked up many times. The chain has TRBV2 and TRBJ2-3; unclear D gene. The CDR3 consists of 14 residues. Per germline, CDR1 SNHLY and CDR2 FYNNEI. The V end was cut by 2 bases, the J end by 1 base, with 7 bases between. This chain's CDR3 is CASSENGGTDTQYF. As DNA, the CDR3 is TGTGCCAGCAGTGAAAATGGGGGCACAGATACGCAGTATTTT.

This clonotype was detected many times. This chain uses TRBV7-2 with TRBJ2-7, with TRBD1 identical over 7 bases. The CDR3 is 14 amino acids. Germline lookup yields CDR1 SGHTA and CDR2 FQGNSA. V shed 4 bases, J shed 2 bases, and the junction held 5 bases outside the gene matches. The CDR3 loop reads CASSYGQEPYEQYF. CDR3 coding DNA: TGTGCCAGCAGCTATGGACAGGAACCCTACGAGCAGTACTTC.

This clonotype was found many times. This sequence joins TRBV9 and TRBJ1-1, with D perhaps TRBD1 (5 bases). Germline-derived CDR1 and CDR2 are SGDLS and YYNGEE. Deletions cut 0 bases from V and 4 bases from J, with 10 bases between. The CDR3 sequence is 14 residues long. For the CDR3, the DNA is TGTGCCAGCAGCGTAGAGGGGCTTGGCACTGAAGCTTTCTTT. This translates into CASSVEGLGTEAFF.

The chain uses TRBV7-9 and TRBJ2-6; no firm D call. Trimming shortened V by 10 bases and J by 0 bases, and 4 bases separated the two germline ends. Germline V gene lookup returns CDR1 SEHNR and CDR2 FQNEAQ (reference sequence). The CDR3 loop spans 12 amino acids. The CDR3 sequence: CAISSGANVLTF. CDR3 sequence (DNA): TGTGCCATTAGCTCTGGGGCCAACGTCCTGACTTTC.

In this sample, this clonotype turned up a few times. The rearrangement uses TRBV20-1 and TRBJ2-2, with 11 bases that match TRBD2. The germline CDR1 and CDR2 sequences are DFQATT and SNEGSKA (reference sequence). Trimming took 6 bases from V and 4 from J; bases not matched to a gene: 22. The CDR3 sequence is 20 residues long. The CDR3 coding sequence is TGCAGTGCCCTGGGGTGGCGGGACCCTCTAGCGGGAGGCCCCACCGGGGAGCTGTTTTTT. Translated: CSALGWRDPLAGGPTGELFF.

The V gene is TRBV29-1, the J gene TRBJ2-7; D not resolved. The CDR3 is 12 residues long. V shed 0 bases and J shed 3 bases, with 6 bases lying between them. Germline V gene data show CDR1 as SQVTM and CDR2 as ANQGSEA. Here the CDR3 DNA reads TGCAGCGTTGAAGATCAAGGCTACGAGCAGTACTTC. Translation gives CSVEDQGYEQYF.

At least ten counts were recorded for this clonotype. This chain uses TRBV20-1 with TRBJ2-7, with D possibly TRBD1 on 6 matching bases. The CDR3 totals 13 residues. In germline, CDR1 is DFQATT, CDR2 SNEGSKA (reference sequence). Trimming removed 1 base from V and 2 bases from J, with 9 bases in between. CDR3 bases: TGCAGTGCTAGAGGGACAGAGACCTACGAGCAGTACTTC. Encoded protein: CSARGTETYEQYF.

This clonotype was picked up many times. The rearrangement links TRBV4-3 to TRBJ2-7; D is tentatively TRBD1 or TRBD2 (5 bases each). The CDR3 is made up of 15 amino acids. Germline values: CDR1 LGHNA, CDR2 YSLEER. Trimming took 0 bases from V and 2 from J, leaving 11 bases between them. CDR3 loop: CASSQDLGTTYEQYF. In DNA form, the CDR3 reads TGCGCCAGCAGCCAAGATTTGGGGACCACCTACGAGCAGTACTTC.